What follows is one TCR beta chain and its context. Antigen specificity is unknown. This CDR3 is built from 16 residues. This sample stems from a study of cytomegalovirus exposure and HLA in healthy donors. Study-wide results and caveats: For most TCR sequences rarity was the rule, although some public TCRs occurred in many donors.

Libraries were prepared by immunoSEQ multiplex PCR; TCRdb keeps only in-frame clonotypes and omits some of them. In the table there are around 200,000 clones, roughly four fifths of which are singletons. The TCR sequence derives from a woman aged 18-29 years in good health and CMV-seropositive. The chain couples TRBV1 to TRBJ2-1; the table names TRBD2, a call not compared with the DNA. TRBV1 is described as a pseudogene. The specimen sequenced was PBMCs. The CDR3, as DNA: TGCACCAGCAGCCAGCACACTAGCGGGGGGTGGAATGAGCAGTTCTTC. Protein: CTSSQHTSGGWNEQFF.